Described below is a single TCR beta chain sequence and its context. This specimen comes from a study of blood T cell repertoires in COVID-19. Study-level information: Acute and convalescent COVID-19 samples came from the United States, Italy and Spain. From T cells, B-cell-depleted T cells, or PBMCs came the material, which was cDNA or gDNA.

Profiled with immunoSEQ multiplex PCR; TCRdb holds only in-frame clones, not every one. The data show around 170,000 clones, 90% to 95% seen once. With V trimmed by 3 bases and J by 4 bases, 2 bases remained unmatched. The CDR3 extends over 14 amino acids. Germline V gives CDR1 MGHDK, CDR2 SYGVNS. The chain employs TRBV25-1 and TRBJ2-2; TRBD1 matches at 7 bases. The sequencing input was peripheral blood. The clonotype comes from a man aged 50 or older with acute or convalescent COVID-19. CDR3 coding DNA: TGTGCCAGCAGTGAGGACAGGATCACCGGGGAGCTGTTTTTT. It encodes CASSEDRITGELFF.